Shown below are 18 T cell receptor beta chains from a single sample sequenced in a study of cytomegalovirus exposure and HLA in healthy donors. Primers: 60 Vbeta forward and 13 Jbeta reverse. Sequencing was performed with immunoSEQ multiplex PCR; in TCRdb, only in-frame clones are kept and a portion is missing. Its table lists fewer than 200,000 clones. Material for sequencing was PBMCs. Source of these receptors: a man aged 25-40 years in good health and CMV-seronegative.

The chain uses TRBV28 and TRBJ2-1; D perhaps matches TRBD1 (5 bases). CDR1 MDHEN and CDR2 SYDVKM come from the germline V gene. The V end was cut by 3 bases, the J end by 10 bases, with 7 bases between. This CDR3 is 11 amino acids long. The DNA for the CDR3 is TGTGCCAGCAGTTTGGGGCTGGAGCAGTTCTTC. This gives the protein CASSLGLEQFF.

The chain couples TRBV5-1 to TRBJ2-2, with 7 bases matching TRBD1. With 0 bases clipped from V and 7 bases from J, the junction kept 6 bases outside the gene matches. This CDR3 is 15 amino acids long. Per germline, CDR1 SGHRS and CDR2 YFSETQ. The CDR3 loop reads CASSLGPTGSGELFF. CDR3 sequence (DNA): TGCGCCAGCAGCTTGGGTCCGACAGGGAGCGGGGAGCTGTTTTTT.

The chain uses TRBV29-1 and TRBJ1-1; D is undetermined. Germline values: CDR1 SQVTM, CDR2 ANQGSEA. This CDR3 region has 11 residues. Trimming shortened V by 4 bases and J by 1 base, and 4 bases separated the two germline ends. CDR3 nucleotides: TGCAGCGTTGCACAGAACACTGAAGCTTTCTTT. Amino acid sequence: CSVAQNTEAFF.

This rearrangement joins TRBV4-1 to TRBJ1-4, with TRBD1 identical over 7 bases. The CDR3 sequence is 14 residues long. V was pared by 7 bases and J by 8 bases, with 10 bases of the junction left unmatched. The germline V gene encodes CDR1 MGHRA and CDR2 YSYEKL. The CDR3 nucleotides are TGCGCCAGCACCGTAGACAGGGCCGAAGAAAAACTGTTTTTT. This gives the protein CASTVDRAEEKLFF.

This chain links TRBV5-1 with TRBJ1-5; 7 bases are a match to TRBD1. Per the germline V gene, CDR1 is SGHRS and CDR2 is YFSETQ. CDR3 length equals 15 residues. V lost 4 bases to trimming and J lost 3 bases; unmatched junction nucleotides: 7. CDR3 sequence reads: CASSTGTDNNQPQHF. CDR3 nucleotide sequence: TGCGCCAGCAGCACCGGGACAGACAACAATCAGCCCCAGCATTTT.

V gene TRBV5-1 combines with J gene TRBJ1-2; TRBD1 matches 9 bases. Germline V lookup: CDR1 SGHRS, CDR2 YFSETQ. The CDR3 consists of 15 residues. The V gene end was trimmed by 1 base and the J gene end by 14 bases; junction bases not matched to a gene: 15. The CDR3 region has the DNA TGCGCCAGCAGCTTGTCCCCGGGACAGGGTTATGGCTTGACCTTC. It specifies CASSLSPGQGYGLTF.

CDR3 nucleotides: TGTGCCAGCAGCCCGGACACAGACAATGAGCAGTTCTTC. Translating it yields CASSPDTDNEQFF. V usage is TRBV5-4 and J usage is TRBJ2-1; D is perhaps TRBD1 (5 bases). V lost 4 bases and J 5 bases, leaving 10 bases between the germline ends. The length of the CDR3 is 13 residues. Looked up from germline, CDR1 is SGHNT and CDR2 is YYREEE (reference sequence).

This chain joins TRBV2 and TRBJ1-6; D uncertain. The V end was cut by 6 bases, the J end by 4 bases, with 7 bases between. The CDR3 length is 13 residues. The germline CDR1 and CDR2 sequences are SNHLY and FYNNEI. The DNA for the CDR3 is TGTGCCAGCAGACGGGGATATAATTCACCCCTCCACTTT. It translates to CASRRGYNSPLHF.

This rearrangement joins TRBV6-5 to TRBJ2-1; TRBD1 is a possible D gene (6 bases). Germline V gene sequence: CDR1 MNHEY, CDR2 SVGAGI. This CDR3 comprises 14 residues. V was trimmed by 5 bases and J by 10 bases, leaving 18 bases between them. CDR3 coding DNA: TGTGCCAGCAGTCACCGACAGGAGATTTGGGAGCAGTTCTTC. Translation: CASSHRQEIWEQFF.

This sequence joins TRBV28 and TRBJ2-3; D not resolved. The germline V gene has CDR1 MDHEN and CDR2 SYDVKM. This CDR3 spans 15 amino acids. The V gene lost 3 bases and the J gene lost 0 bases, with 10 bases spanning the gap. CDR3 residues: CASSFLAVSTDTQYF. In nucleotides, the CDR3 is TGTGCCAGCAGTTTCTTGGCGGTTAGCACAGATACGCAGTATTTT.

V is TRBV2 and J is TRBJ1-2; maybe TRBD1 (5 bases). From germline, CDR1 is SNHLY and CDR2 FYNNEI. There are 15 residues in the CDR3. V was clipped by 1 base and J by 4 bases, with 13 bases between them. The CDR3 DNA is TGTGCCAGCAGTGAAGGGCGGGACCGACCCTATGGCTACACCTTC. This translates into CASSEGRDRPYGYTF.

V is TRBV27 and J is TRBJ2-5, with 9 nucleotides matching TRBD2. The CDR3 totals 16 residues. V lost 4 bases and J lost 3; bases outside the gene matches: 9. Germline V lookup: CDR1 MNHEY, CDR2 SMNVEV (reference sequence). In DNA form, the CDR3 reads TGTGCCAGCAGTTCCAGTCCTAGCGGGAAGGAAGAGACCCAGTACTTC. Translating it yields CASSSSPSGKEETQYF.

This chain connects TRBV9 to TRBJ2-7; 7 bases are a match to TRBD1. Per germline, CDR1 SGDLS and CDR2 YYNGEE. Trimming cost V 6 bases and J 2 bases; bases outside gene matches: 8. This CDR3 region has 14 residues. CDR3 sequence (DNA): TGTGCCAGCACCCCCGGGACAGCCACCTACGAGCAGTACTTC. Its protein is CASTPGTATYEQYF.

V gene TRBV5-1 combines with J gene TRBJ2-3; 8 nucleotides line up with TRBD1. This CDR3 has 13 residues. The junction had 4 bases not matched to a gene; V was cut back by 4 bases and J by 6 bases. Germline CDR1 is SGHRS and CDR2 is YFSETQ. The CDR3 region has the DNA TGCGCCAGCAGCACGGACAGGGATGATACGCAGTATTTT. This encodes CASSTDRDDTQYF.

As DNA, the CDR3 is TGTGCCAGCAGCTTATGGGGGGACAGGGGAGTGGAGACCCAGTACTTC. It encodes CASSLWGDRGVETQYF. The rearrangement uses TRBV7-6 and TRBJ2-5, with 10 bases that match TRBD1. Germline CDR1 SGHVS, CDR2 FNYEAQ. V shed 2 bases and J 5 bases; nucleotides not matched to a gene: 8. This CDR3 region has 16 residues.

The chain combines TRBV7-8 with TRBJ2-5, with unresolved D. Judging by the DNA end, TRBJ2-7 fits better; the J call may be wrong. This CDR3 spans 14 amino acids. Germline assignment: CDR1 SGHVS and CDR2 FQNEAQ. The CDR3 loop is CASSEVIGPYEQYF. CDR3 bases: TGTGCCAGCAGCGAAGTCATTGGGCCCTACGAGCAGTACTTC.

The V and J genes are TRBV7-3 and TRBJ2-2, with TRBD2 matching 9 bases. The CDR3 contains 14 residues. J was trimmed by 4 bases and V by 8 bases; bases with no gene match: 5. Germline V CDR1 and CDR2: SGHTA, FQGTGA. The CDR3 spells CASGREGSTGELFF. The DNA of the CDR3 is TGTGCCAGCGGGCGGGAGGGGAGCACCGGGGAGCTGTTTTTT. Full variable domain (rest looked up from reference TRBV7-3 and TRBJ2-2): GAGVSQTPSNKVTEKGKYVELRCDPISGHTALYWYRQSLGQGPEFLIYFQGTGAADDSGLPNDRFFAVRPEGSVSTLKIQRTERGDSAVYLCASGREGSTGELFFGEGSRLTVL.

V gene TRBV5-1 combines with J gene TRBJ2-5; weak D call: TRBD2 (5 bases). Trimming stripped 0 bases from V and 2 bases from J, with 8 bases between. The CDR3 is made up of 14 amino acids. CDR1 SGHRS and CDR2 YFSETQ come from the germline V gene. This chain's CDR3 is CASSLGRGQETQYF. DNA for the CDR3: TGCGCCAGCAGCTTGGGCCGGGGTCAAGAGACCCAGTACTTC.